These 17 T cell receptor beta chains came from one sample sequenced in a study of PD-L1 blockade in urothelial cancer. Measured with immunoSEQ multiplex PCR; TCRdb has only the in-frame clones, and not every one. Counted here are some 47,000 clones, roughly four fifths occurring once; the ten biggest clones make up about 3.3%. This specimen was PBMCs, taken around atezolizumab (anti-PD-L1) treatment. All receptors come from a man aged 65 to 79 with urothelial cancer.

The V call is TRBV7-9, the J call TRBJ1-1; maybe TRBD1 (5 bases). Looked up from germline, CDR1 is SEHNR and CDR2 is FQNEAQ (reference sequence). The CDR3 is 11 amino acids. Trimming shortened V by 6 bases and J by 5 bases, and 7 bases separated the two germline ends. The chain's CDR3 is CASRAGTEAFF. The CDR3 coding sequence is TGTGCCAGCAGAGCAGGGACTGAAGCTTTCTTT.

The rearrangement uses TRBV11-2 and TRBJ1-1, with TRBD1 as a possible D gene (5 bases). Germline values: CDR1 SGHAT, CDR2 FQNNGV. V shed 1 base and J shed 4 bases, with 7 bases lying between them. The CDR3 is 13 amino acids. CDR3 loop: CASSLAGGTEAFF. CDR3 bases: TGTGCCAGCAGCTTAGCGGGGGGCACTGAAGCTTTCTTT.

This clone was observed a handful of times. The V and J genes are TRBV30 and TRBJ2-7; D uncertain. This CDR3 contains 15 residues. Trimming took 0 bases from V and 5 from J, leaving 17 bases between them. Germline V gives CDR1 GTSNPN, CDR2 SVGIG (reference sequence). The CDR3 sequence is CAWSVDPPGFNEQYF. The CDR3 bases are TGTGCCTGGAGTGTTGACCCCCCCGGGTTCAACGAGCAGTACTTC.

This rearrangement joins TRBV7-6 to TRBJ2-7; 8 bases fit TRBD1. The length of the CDR3 is 14 residues. Trimming at V came to 5 bases and at J to 4 bases, leaving 7 bases not matched to a gene. The germline CDR1 and CDR2 sequences are SGHVS and FNYEAQ. CDR3 sequence reads: CASSPDRGLYEQYF. The CDR3 region has the DNA TGTGCCAGCAGCCCAGACAGGGGTTTGTACGAGCAGTACTTC.

V and J are TRBV5-1 and TRBJ2-7, with D possibly TRBD2 on 5 matching bases. The CDR3 spans 13 residues. Germline CDR1 reads SGHRS; CDR2 reads YFSETQ. The ends were cut back, 0 bases at V and 7 bases at J, with 11 bases in the middle. The CDR3 here is CASSLAKSGEQYF. CDR3 in DNA: TGCGCCAGCAGCTTGGCTAAGTCGGGGGAGCAGTACTTC.

The rearrangement uses TRBV4-1 and TRBJ1-2; TRBD1 is a possible D gene (5 bases). The CDR3 consists of 16 residues. Germline V gene sequence: CDR1 MGHRA, CDR2 YSYEKL. The V end was cut by 1 base, the J end by 6 bases, with 18 bases between. The CDR3 DNA is TGCGCCAGCAGCCAAGCGGTGGGGGGGAAGGATCATGGCTACACCTTC. Protein product: CASSQAVGGKDHGYTF.

CDR3 sequence: CASSLAPRRAEIRGTEAFF. In DNA, the CDR3 is TGTGCCAGCAGCTTAGCTCCCCGGAGGGCCGAAATCCGGGGCACTGAAGCTTTCTTT. The rearrangement links TRBV7-3 to TRBJ1-1; D is uncertain. Germline loops: CDR1 SGHTA, CDR2 FQGTGA. The CDR3 loop spans 19 amino acids. The germline V and J ends were trimmed by 2 bases and 4 bases, with 26 bases remaining between them.

V and J are TRBV14 and TRBJ2-3, with 8 bases matching TRBD2. The length of the CDR3 is 15 residues. Germline CDR1 and CDR2: SGHDN and FVKESK. Trimming removed 0 bases from V and 5 bases from J; junction bases left unmatched: 4. CDR3 loop: CASSQDRAGGDTQYF. The CDR3 nucleotides are TGTGCCAGCAGCCAAGATAGGGCGGGAGGAGATACGCAGTATTTT.

The rearrangement uses TRBV11-1 and TRBJ2-1; TRBD1 might be the D (7 bases). V was clipped by 4 bases and J by 7 bases, with 20 bases between them. CDR3 length: 16 residues. Germline V gene sequence: CDR1 SGHAT, CDR2 FQDESV (reference sequence). CDR3 coding DNA: TGTGCCAGCAGCTCGTTCCAGGGGGTGGAGGGGAATGAGCAGTTCTTC. Translating gives CASSSFQGVEGNEQFF.

This clone was picked up one time. This chain links TRBV29-1 with TRBJ1-5; D remains unclear. Trimming removed 4 bases at V and 7 bases at J, with 11 bases between. From germline, CDR1 is SQVTM and CDR2 ANQGSEA. The CDR3 has 12 amino acids. CDR3 residues: CSVGIAGQPQHF. CDR3 in DNA: TGCAGCGTTGGAATAGCGGGGCAGCCCCAGCATTTT.

The chain is built from TRBV5-6 and TRBJ2-5, with D perhaps matching TRBD2 (6 bases). V was cut by 4 bases and J by 4 bases, with 17 bases left in between. CDR1 and CDR2 (germline): SGHDT, YYEEEE. The CDR3 contains 15 residues. The CDR3 region has the DNA TGTGCCAGCAGCCCGCGGGTCGGCGGGATAGAGACCCAGTACTTC. It encodes CASSPRVGGIETQYF.

This chain connects TRBV7-2 to TRBJ1-2; 7 nucleotides align to TRBD1. CDR3 length equals 16 residues. V lost 1 base and J lost 8; bases outside the gene matches: 13. The germline gives CDR1 SGHTA, CDR2 FQGNSA. The CDR3 bases are TGTGCCAGCAGCTTAGAGGGGTCCAGGGGGAAAAGGGGCTACACCTTC. Its translation: CASSLEGSRGKRGYTF.

This sequence joins TRBV27 and TRBJ2-1; TRBD2 might be the D (7 bases). With 3 bases removed from V and 11 bases from J, the gap between germline ends came to 11 bases. The CDR3 runs to 12 residues. Germline CDR1 is MNHEY and CDR2 is SMNVEV (reference sequence). This CDR3 reads CASSFRGGKQFF. The CDR3 bases are TGTGCCAGCAGTTTCAGGGGAGGGAAGCAGTTCTTC.

Here the CDR3 reads CASSLQGGLGYTF. DNA of the CDR3: TGTGCCAGCAGTTTACAGGGCGGTCTTGGCTACACCTTC. This rearrangement joins TRBV27 to TRBJ1-2, with D possibly being TRBD1 (5 bases). Trimming took off 2 bases at V and 7 bases at J, with 11 bases between the two ends. Germline assignment: CDR1 MNHEY and CDR2 SMNVEV (reference sequence). CDR3 length: 13 residues.

This chain's CDR3 is CASSLEGGNTEAFF. As DNA, the CDR3 is TGCGCCAGCAGCTTGGAAGGGGGGAACACTGAAGCTTTCTTT. This chain links TRBV5-1 with TRBJ1-1, with TRBD1 as a possible D gene (6 bases). Trimming cost V 0 bases and J 1 base, with 7 bases left between them. The CDR3 consists of 14 residues. Germline CDR1 reads SGHRS; CDR2 reads YFSETQ.

The rearrangement links TRBV27 to TRBJ2-3; weak D call: TRBD2 (5 bases). In germline, CDR1 is MNHEY, CDR2 SMNVEV (reference sequence). V shed 3 bases and J shed 4 bases, with 11 bases lying between them. This CDR3 spans 14 amino acids. The CDR3 DNA sequence: TGTGCCAGCAGTTTCACGGGATTATCAGATACGCAGTATTTT. It translates to CASSFTGLSDTQYF.

This sequence joins TRBV7-9 and TRBJ1-5; TRBD1 is a possible D gene (6 bases). In germline, CDR1 is SEHNR, CDR2 FQNEAQ (reference sequence). The CDR3 spans 12 residues. Trimming cost V 3 bases and J 14 bases, with 14 bases left between them. CDR3 bases: TGTGCCAGCAGCTTGGGTACAGGGATCAAGCATTTT. It is translated as CASSLGTGIKHF.